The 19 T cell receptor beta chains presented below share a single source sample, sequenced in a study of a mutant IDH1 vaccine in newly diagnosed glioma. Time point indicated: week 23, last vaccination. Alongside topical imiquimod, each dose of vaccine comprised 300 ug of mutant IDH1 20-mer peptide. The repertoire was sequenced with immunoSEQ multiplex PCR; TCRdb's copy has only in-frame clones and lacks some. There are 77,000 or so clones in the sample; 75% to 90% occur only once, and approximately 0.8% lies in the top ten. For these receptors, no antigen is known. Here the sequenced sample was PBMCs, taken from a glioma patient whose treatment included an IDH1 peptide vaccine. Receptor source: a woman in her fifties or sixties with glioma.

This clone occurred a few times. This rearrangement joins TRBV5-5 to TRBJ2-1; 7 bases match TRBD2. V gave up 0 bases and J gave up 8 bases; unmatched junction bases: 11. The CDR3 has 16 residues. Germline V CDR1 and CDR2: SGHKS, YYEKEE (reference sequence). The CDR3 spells CASSLVLEGGLDEQFF. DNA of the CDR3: TGTGCCAGCAGCTTGGTCTTAGAGGGAGGGTTAGATGAGCAGTTCTTC.

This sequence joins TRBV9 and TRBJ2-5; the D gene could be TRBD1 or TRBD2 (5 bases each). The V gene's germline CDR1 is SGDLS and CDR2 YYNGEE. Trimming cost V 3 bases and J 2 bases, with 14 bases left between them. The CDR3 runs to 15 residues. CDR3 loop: CASSGGRVAQETQYF. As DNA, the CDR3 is TGTGCCAGCAGCGGGGGACGGGTGGCACAAGAGACCCAGTACTTC.

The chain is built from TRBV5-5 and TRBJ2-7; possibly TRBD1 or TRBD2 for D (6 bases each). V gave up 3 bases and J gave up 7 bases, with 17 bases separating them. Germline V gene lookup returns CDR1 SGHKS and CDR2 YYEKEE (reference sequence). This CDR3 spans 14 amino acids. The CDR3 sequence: CASSWRGELVEQYF. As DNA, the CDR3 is TGTGCCAGCAGCTGGAGGGGGGAGTTAGTTGAGCAGTACTTC. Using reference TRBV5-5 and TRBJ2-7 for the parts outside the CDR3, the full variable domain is DAGVTQSPTHLIKTRGQQVTLRCSPISGHKSVSWYQQVLGQGPQFIFQYYEKEERGRGNFPDRFSARQFPNYSSELNVNALLLGDSALYLCASSWRGELVEQYFGPGTRLTVT.

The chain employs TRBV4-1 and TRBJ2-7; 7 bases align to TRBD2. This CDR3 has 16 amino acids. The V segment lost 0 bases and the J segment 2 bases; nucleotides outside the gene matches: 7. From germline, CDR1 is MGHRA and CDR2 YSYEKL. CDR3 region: CASSQDPSGVAYEQYF. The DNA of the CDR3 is TGCGCCAGCAGCCAAGATCCTAGCGGCGTAGCCTACGAGCAGTACTTC.

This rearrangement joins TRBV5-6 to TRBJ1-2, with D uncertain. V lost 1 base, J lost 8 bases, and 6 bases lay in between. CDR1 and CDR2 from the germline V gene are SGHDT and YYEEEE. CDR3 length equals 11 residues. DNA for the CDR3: TGTGCCAGCAGCTTGAGGGAAGGCTACACCTTC. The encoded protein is CASSLREGYTF.

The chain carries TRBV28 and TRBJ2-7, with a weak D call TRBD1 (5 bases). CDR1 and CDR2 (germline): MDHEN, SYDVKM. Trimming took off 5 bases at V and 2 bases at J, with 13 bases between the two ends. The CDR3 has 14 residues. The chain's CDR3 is CASSPRTPAYEQYF. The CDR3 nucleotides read TGTGCCAGCAGTCCTAGGACACCTGCCTACGAGCAGTACTTC.

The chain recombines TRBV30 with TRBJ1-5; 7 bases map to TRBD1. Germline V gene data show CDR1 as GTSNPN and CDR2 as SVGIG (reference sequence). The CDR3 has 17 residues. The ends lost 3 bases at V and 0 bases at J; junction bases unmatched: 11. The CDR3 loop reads CAWRDRPGTYSNQPQHF. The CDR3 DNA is TGTGCCTGGAGGGACAGGCCGGGCACATATAGCAATCAGCCCCAGCATTTT.

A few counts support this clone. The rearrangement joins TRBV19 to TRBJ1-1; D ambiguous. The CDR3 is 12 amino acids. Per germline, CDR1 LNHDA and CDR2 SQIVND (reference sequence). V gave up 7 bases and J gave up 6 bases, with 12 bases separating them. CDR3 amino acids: CASTHVTAEAFF. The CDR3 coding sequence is TGTGCCAGTACCCATGTCACCGCTGAAGCTTTCTTT.

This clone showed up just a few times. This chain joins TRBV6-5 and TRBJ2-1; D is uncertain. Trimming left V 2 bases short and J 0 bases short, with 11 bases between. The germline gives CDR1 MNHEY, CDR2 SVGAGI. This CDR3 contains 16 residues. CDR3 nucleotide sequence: TGTGCCAGCAGTTACGGGTTTGTGAGCTCCTACAATGAGCAGTTCTTC. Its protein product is CASSYGFVSSYNEQFF.

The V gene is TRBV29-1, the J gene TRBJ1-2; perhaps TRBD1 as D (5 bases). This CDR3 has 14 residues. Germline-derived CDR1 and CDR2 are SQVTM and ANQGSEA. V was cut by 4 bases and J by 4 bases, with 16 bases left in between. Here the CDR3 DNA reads TGCAGCGTTGCCCCCGCGGGGCAAGCCTATGGCTACACCTTC. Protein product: CSVAPAGQAYGYTF.

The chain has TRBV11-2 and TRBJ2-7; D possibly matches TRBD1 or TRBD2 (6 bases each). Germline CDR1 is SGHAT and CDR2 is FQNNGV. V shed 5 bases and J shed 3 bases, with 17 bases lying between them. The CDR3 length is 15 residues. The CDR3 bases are TGTGCCAGCAGCCCCTTGGTGGAGGGACACTACGAGCAGTACTTC. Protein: CASSPLVEGHYEQYF.

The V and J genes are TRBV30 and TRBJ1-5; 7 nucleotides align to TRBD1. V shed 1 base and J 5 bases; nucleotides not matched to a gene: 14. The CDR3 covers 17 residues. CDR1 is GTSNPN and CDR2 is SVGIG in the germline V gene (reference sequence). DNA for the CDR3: TGTGCCTGGAGTGCCCCCCCCACCGGGACAGCCTATCAGCCCCAGCATTTT. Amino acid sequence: CAWSAPPTGTAYQPQHF.

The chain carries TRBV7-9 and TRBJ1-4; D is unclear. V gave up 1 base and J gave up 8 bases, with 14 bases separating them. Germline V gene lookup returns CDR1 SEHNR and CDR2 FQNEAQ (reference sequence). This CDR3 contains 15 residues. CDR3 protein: CASSLGGGNREKLFF. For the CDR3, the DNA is TGTGCCAGCAGCTTAGGGGGAGGGAATCGGGAAAAACTGTTTTTT.

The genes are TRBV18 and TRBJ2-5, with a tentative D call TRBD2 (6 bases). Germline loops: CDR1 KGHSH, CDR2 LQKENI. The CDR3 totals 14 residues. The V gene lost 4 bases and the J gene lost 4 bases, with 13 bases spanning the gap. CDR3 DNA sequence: TGTGCCAGCTCACGTGGCGGGACGGGAGAGACCCAGTACTTC. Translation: CASSRGGTGETQYF.

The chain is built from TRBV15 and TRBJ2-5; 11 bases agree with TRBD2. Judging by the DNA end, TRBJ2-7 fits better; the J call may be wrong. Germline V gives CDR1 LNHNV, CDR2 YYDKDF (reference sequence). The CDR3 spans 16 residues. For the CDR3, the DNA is TGTGCCACCAGCGGGGGGGGACTAGCGGTATCCTACGAGCAGTACTTC. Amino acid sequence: CATSGGGLAVSYEQYF.

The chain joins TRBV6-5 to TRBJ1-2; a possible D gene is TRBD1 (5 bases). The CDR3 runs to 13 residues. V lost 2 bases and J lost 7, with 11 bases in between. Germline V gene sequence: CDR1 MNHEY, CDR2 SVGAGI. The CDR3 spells CASSYEGPGGYTF. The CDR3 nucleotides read TGTGCCAGCAGTTACGAGGGGCCCGGTGGCTACACCTTC.

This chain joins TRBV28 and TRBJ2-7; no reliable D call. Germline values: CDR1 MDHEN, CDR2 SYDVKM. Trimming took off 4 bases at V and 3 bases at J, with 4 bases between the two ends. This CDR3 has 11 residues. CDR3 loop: CASSSDYEQYF. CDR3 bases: TGTGCCAGCAGTTCGGACTACGAGCAGTACTTC.

Here the CDR3 DNA reads TGTGCCAGCAGTTACATGCGGAGCGAGGCTAACTATGGCTACACCTTC. Translated: CASSYMRSEANYGYTF. The gene calls are TRBV6-6 and TRBJ1-2; no clear D. Germline V gene data show CDR1 as MNHNY and CDR2 as SVGAGI (reference sequence). Trimming cost V 2 bases and J 0 bases, with 13 bases left between them. The CDR3 is 16 amino acids.

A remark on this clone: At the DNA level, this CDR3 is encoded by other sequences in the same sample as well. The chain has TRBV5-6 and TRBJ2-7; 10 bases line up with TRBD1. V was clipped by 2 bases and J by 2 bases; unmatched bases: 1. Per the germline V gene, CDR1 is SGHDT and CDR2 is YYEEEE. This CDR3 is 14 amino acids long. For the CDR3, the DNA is TGTGCCAGCAGCTTTGGGACAGGGGCCTACGAGCAGTACTTC. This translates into CASSFGTGAYEQYF.